This T cell receptor (beta chain) was profiled in a study of CD4 T cells in relation to SARS-CoV-2 and coronaviruses. Findings and limits, study-wide: The cross-reactivity analysis covered only spike protein, not other viral proteins. In roughly 60% of donors, memory CD4+ clonotypes crossrecognized SARS-CoV-2 and at least one common cold coronavirus spike. SARS-CoV-2-driven expansion was significantly weaker in crossreactive than monoreactive clones.

Remarks on this clone: The target antigen is unknown.

The unexposed donors gave CD4+ T cells in about 2011-2018, prior to COVID-19. Naive and memory CD4+ T cells came from enriched cryopreserved PBMCs. Clones were read by immunoSEQ multiplex PCR, and TCRdb kept only the in-frame ones, dropping some. The sample includes about 64,000 clones, about 94% of them seen just once. The CDR3 is 15 residues long. Germline V CDR1 and CDR2: SNHLY, FYNNEI. V gave up 11 bases and J gave up 0 bases, with 18 bases separating them. This rearrangement joins TRBV2 to TRBJ2-3; D not resolved. This TCR was recovered from a human donor in good health. The sequencing sample was made of naive CD4+ T cells from PBMCs. Subset noted: naive CD4+ T cells isolated by negative enrichment. The chain's CDR3 is CASTPQGLSTDTQYF. The CDR3 DNA reads TGTGCCTCCACCCCGCAAGGGCTCAGCACAGATACGCAGTATTTT.